This TCR beta chain came from a study of T and B cells in COVID-19 patients (dated by TCRdb to 2018 to 2020). About the full investigation: Using TRB and IGH repertoire sequencing of peripheral blood, the study characterized adaptive immunity in COVID-19 patients who had active infection or had recovered. In the active-infection cohort, 12 of 20 patients were critically ill and required mechanical ventilation or ECMO. As many as 9 follow-up blood samples were collected from each patient, and in some individuals these samples spanned different disease stages. A couple of patients belonged to both the recovered and active cohorts because samples were available from active disease and after recovery. The recovered cohort had a median age of about 30 years, compared with 55 to 70 years in the active-infection cohort. An age-matched reference group of some 40 healthy donors negative for COVID-19 antibodies was used as the comparison for repertoire analyses. A recovered cohort was made up of 15 to 19 patients contributing fewer than 25 samples, mostly after mild to moderate COVID-19 managed as outpatients. Comorbidities linked to unfavorable COVID-19 outcome were present in about 90% of the roughly 20 patients in the active-infection cohort. Over 7 million TCR sequences were analysed from a TCR and BCR sequence repository that comprised a few dozen patients and 65 or so time points. General findings and caveats noted by the study authors: The size of the cohort was considered insufficient for assessing HLA contributions to COVID-19 susceptibility or severity. The reported TCR clusters were stated to require prospective validation before clinical use. Patients with COVID-19 were reported to show strongly skewed TRBV/TRBJ gene usage. TRB repertoires were found to be highly clonal in active COVID-19, whereas diversity and richness at recovery were found to rise above healthy donor levels. A total of roughly 2,300 TCR clusters were exclusive to the recovered cohort, and around 31 of those clusters were low-pGen clusters. Specific T cell subsets (CD4+/Treg/CD8+) and sorted SARS-CoV-2-responsive or tetramer+ T cells had not yet been sequenced, and these experiments were ongoing. Blood samples from mildly ill patients during symptoms and early samples from severe cases were scarce.

Genomic DNA extracted from blood was used in amounts of roughly 250-500 ng for amplification of TRB repertoires. A word on this clonotype: What this receptor recognizes is not known. Per-nucleotide qualities are absent, and no much larger clonotype sits a single base away.

The CDR3, from cysteine to phenylalanine, totals 13 residues. Left in the record is the CDR3 DNA by itself, 39 bases read in frame from the first base. From the germline V gene, CDR1 is SQVTM and CDR2 is ANQGSEA. Trimming costs V 5 bases and J 0 bases, and their ends lie 10 bases apart. Sequencing was performed on an Illumina MiSeq. Multiplex PCR with BIOMED2 TRB-A/B primer pools was used to amplify TRB rearrangements. Illumina-compatible adapters and 7-nucleotide sample barcodes were attached to the amplicons through two consecutive PCRs. Phusion HS II polymerase was used for all library PCRs. Amplicons were gel-purified with the NucleoSpin Gel and PCR Clean-up kit, quantified on Qubit, and pooled at approximately 3.7 nM. Before Illumina next-generation sequencing, the quality of the amplicon pool was assessed on an Agilent 2100 Bioanalyzer. The paper's processing steps were these. Annotation of TRB rearrangements was performed with MiXCR 3.0.8 using the default MiXCR reference library. Non-productive reads and sequences with fewer than 2 reads were removed, and each unique CDR3 nucleotide sequence was counted as one clone. Clonality, diversity, richness and V-J gene usage were computed in R 3.5.1. GLIPH2 was used to cluster TCRs based on CDR3 similarity, and OLGA was used to calculate the generation probabilities. GLIPH2 clusters were kept only when the clusters contained at least four unique TCR clonotypes present in at least three individuals. TCRdb reworked the public reads: Q25 trimming with fastp, MiXCR clone assembly, productive beta chains retained. CDR3 protein duplicates are merged, each entry listing the most common genes and DNA. The authors' filters were not applied to this entry. The table for this sample lists approximately 17,000 distinct CDR3 sequences; around 28% of them were counted only once. About 3% of the sample is taken by the ten largest.

Sequencing used blood. The chain is assembled from TRBV29-1 and TRBJ1-1, and possibly TRBD1, on 5 matching bases. This TCR came from a human donor who had recovered from COVID-19. The CDR3: CSVKSDMNTEAFF. The DNA sequence follows: TGCAGCGTTAAATCGGACATGAACACTGAAGCTTTCTTT.